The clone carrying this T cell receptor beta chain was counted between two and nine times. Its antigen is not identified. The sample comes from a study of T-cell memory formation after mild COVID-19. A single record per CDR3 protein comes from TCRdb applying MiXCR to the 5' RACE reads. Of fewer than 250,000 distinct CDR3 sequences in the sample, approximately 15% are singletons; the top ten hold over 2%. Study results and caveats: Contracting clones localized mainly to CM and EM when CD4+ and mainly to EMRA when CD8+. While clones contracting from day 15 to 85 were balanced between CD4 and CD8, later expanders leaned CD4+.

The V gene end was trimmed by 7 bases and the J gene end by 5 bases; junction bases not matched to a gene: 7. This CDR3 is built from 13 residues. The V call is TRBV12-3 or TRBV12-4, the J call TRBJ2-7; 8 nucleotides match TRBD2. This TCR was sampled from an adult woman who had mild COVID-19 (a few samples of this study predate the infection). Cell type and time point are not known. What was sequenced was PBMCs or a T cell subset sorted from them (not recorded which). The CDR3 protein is CASTRTSWNEQYF. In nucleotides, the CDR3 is TGTGCCAGCACCAGGACTAGCTGGAACGAGCAGTACTTC.